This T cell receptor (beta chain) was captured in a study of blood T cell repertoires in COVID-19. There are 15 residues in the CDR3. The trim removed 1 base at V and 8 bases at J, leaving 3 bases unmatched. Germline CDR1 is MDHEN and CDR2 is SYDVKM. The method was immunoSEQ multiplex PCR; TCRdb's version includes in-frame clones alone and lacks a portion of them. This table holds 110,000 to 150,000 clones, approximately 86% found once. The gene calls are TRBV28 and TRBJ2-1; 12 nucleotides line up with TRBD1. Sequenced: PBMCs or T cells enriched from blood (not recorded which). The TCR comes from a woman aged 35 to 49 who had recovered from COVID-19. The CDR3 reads CASSLYGTGGDEQFF. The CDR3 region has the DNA TGTGCCAGCAGTTTATATGGGACAGGGGGCGATGAGCAGTTCTTC.